The clone carrying this TCR beta chain was seen only a few times. Its antigen is undetermined. With 3 bases clipped from V and 10 bases from J, the junction kept 9 bases outside the gene matches. The CDR3 covers 14 residues. Germline CDR1 DFQATT, CDR2 SNEGSKA (reference sequence). MiXCR was run by TCRdb on the 5' RACE reads, yielding one entry per CDR3 protein. The profile shows around 300,000 distinct CDR3 sequences, 4% to 5.5% of them singletons. This entry comes from a study of T cells after yellow fever vaccination. Study background: With SMART-Seq v4 Ultra Low Input, the fractions containing low cell numbers were prepared.

Study results and caveats: Most primary-vaccination clones reappeared after the booster (approximately 95% CD4, about 90% CD8).

The clonotype originates from a man younger than 35 who received the YFV17D yellow fever vaccine. This specimen consisted of PBMCs, obtained 15 days after the yellow fever booster vaccination. V gene TRBV20-1 combines with J gene TRBJ1-6; 7 positions agree with TRBD1. CDR3 sequence (DNA): TGCAGTGCTAGGGCTCACAGGGGCTACTCACCCCTCCACTTT. As protein: CSARAHRGYSPLHF.